This TCR beta chain was profiled in a study of blood T cells in healthy people across ages. The study's findings and limits: Diversity of TCR beta per million T cells declined in a roughly linear way with age. Greater diversity and more naive CD4+ cells were seen in long-lived donors than in aged donors.

Concerning this clonotype: The target antigen is unknown.

For the second PCR, which ran for about 6 to 11 cycles, a sample-barcoded 5' primer and a J-beta primer mix were used. A tag from a template-switch adaptor with 12 random nucleotides marked each cDNA molecule. TCRdb called the 5' RACE reads again in MiXCR, with one record for every CDR3 protein. The sample comprises some 1.5 million distinct CDR3 sequences, roughly 43% of which are singletons, and around 4% rests with the top ten. Germline V gene lookup returns CDR1 SGHTA and CDR2 FQGNSA. CDR3 length: 18 residues. The gene calls are TRBV7-2 and TRBJ2-1; TRBD2 matches at 7 bases. The last part of the DNA fits TRBJ2-7 better; the J call may be wrong. Sequencing was done on a sample of blood. The clonotype comes from a woman between 18 and 29 years old in good health. The CDR3 spells CASSFIINFASGDNEQYF. The CDR3 DNA is TGTGCCAGCAGCTTCATAATAAATTTTGCTAGCGGAGACAATGAGCAGTACTTC.